The next 9 T cell receptor beta chains were all read from a single sample in a study of technical replicates of blood from a few donors. Produced via immunoSEQ multiplex PCR; TCRdb's table is partial and in-frame only. Seen here are some 77,000 clones, around 90% observed once, and the top ten hold approximately 0.39%. Source material: T cells isolated from PBMCs. These TCRs come from a human donor in good health.

The V and J genes are TRBV7-3 and TRBJ2-7; 8 positions match TRBD2. V lost 6 bases and J lost 6; bases outside the gene matches: 4. Germline V gene sequence: CDR1 SGHTA, CDR2 FQGTGA. The CDR3 is made up of 12 amino acids. CDR3 residues: CASSPSGGEQYF. CDR3 in DNA: TGTGCCAGCAGTCCCAGCGGGGGCGAGCAGTACTTC.

The chain uses TRBV19 and TRBJ1-2; TRBD1 matches 7 bases. Germline V CDR1 and CDR2: LNHDA, SQIVND (reference sequence). Losses at the gene ends were 7 bases for V and 2 bases for J; bases not matched to a gene: 4. The CDR3 length is 13 residues. The CDR3 nucleotides read TGTGCCAGTACTACGGGACAGAACTATGGCTACACCTTC. It translates to CASTTGQNYGYTF.

The chain links TRBV28 to TRBJ1-1, with D possibly TRBD1 on 6 matching bases. CDR3 length: 13 residues. Germline-derived CDR1 and CDR2 are MDHEN and SYDVKM. The V end was cut by 5 bases, the J end by 2 bases, with 9 bases between. CDR3 DNA: TGTGCCAGCAGTCCGGGACACAACACTGAAGCTTTCTTT. It translates to CASSPGHNTEAFF. Complete variable domain (other parts from reference TRBV28 and TRBJ1-1): DVKVTQSSRYLVKRTGEKVFLECVQDMDHENMFWYRQDPGLGLRLIYFSYDVKMKEKGDIPEGYSVSREKKERFSLILESASTNQTSMYLCASSPGHNTEAFFGQGTRLTVV.

The chain joins TRBV5-1 to TRBJ2-1; 11 nucleotides line up with TRBD2. This CDR3 has 16 residues. V was clipped by 1 base and J by 3 bases; unmatched bases: 3. Germline CDR1 is SGHRS and CDR2 is YFSETQ. The CDR3 loop is CASSLWLAGGYNEQFF. CDR3 DNA: TGCGCCAGCAGCTTGTGGCTAGCGGGAGGCTACAATGAGCAGTTCTTC.

This clone was seen once. This rearrangement joins TRBV30 to TRBJ1-2, with D hard to call. This CDR3 is built from 13 residues. Germline CDR1 and CDR2: GTSNPN and SVGIG (reference sequence). CDR3 sequence: CALGSWEGYGYTF. The CDR3 DNA reads TGTGCTCTAGGGAGCTGGGAGGGCTATGGCTACACCTTC. Supplemented by reference TRBV30 and TRBJ1-2, the full variable domain reads SQTIHQWPATLVQPVGSPLSLECTVEGTSNPNLYWYRQAAGRGLQLLFYSVGIGQISSEVPQNLSASRPQDRQFILSSKKLLLSDSGFYLCALGSWEGYGYTFGSGTRLTVV.

CDR3 sequence: CAWSPGTGEEYEQYF. The CDR3 nucleotides are TGTGCCTGGAGCCCCGGAACAGGGGAAGAGTACGAGCAGTACTTC. The rearrangement joins TRBV30 to TRBJ2-7, with TRBD1 matching over 7 bases. There are 15 residues in the CDR3. V was clipped by 3 bases and J by 4 bases; unmatched bases: 12. CDR1 and CDR2 from the germline V gene are GTSNPN and SVGIG (reference sequence).

V is TRBV13 and J is TRBJ2-5; D might be TRBD2 (6 bases). The ends were cut back, 6 bases at V and 0 bases at J, with 17 bases in the middle. CDR1 and CDR2 (germline): PRHDT, FYEKMQ (reference sequence). CDR3 size: 16 residues. The CDR3 sequence: CASSQASAVDQETQYF. The CDR3 nucleotides read TGTGCCAGCAGTCAGGCTAGCGCTGTCGACCAAGAGACCCAGTACTTC.

The chain links TRBV7-9 to TRBJ2-1; 8 nucleotides line up with TRBD2. V was clipped by 7 bases and J by 6 bases; unmatched bases: 5. The germline gives CDR1 SEHNR, CDR2 FQNEAQ (reference sequence). The CDR3 runs 13 residues. CDR3 coding DNA: TGTGCCAGCAAGCGGGAGCGACTCAATGAGCAGTTCTTC. It encodes CASKRERLNEQFF.

The V call is TRBV11-3, the J call TRBJ2-7, with 7 nucleotides matching TRBD1. Trimming cost V 3 bases and J 3 bases; bases outside gene matches: 11. This CDR3 region has 16 residues. Germline assignment: CDR1 SGHNT and CDR2 YENEEA. The CDR3 loop reads CASSFRTGQNNYEQYF. The DNA for the CDR3 is TGTGCCAGCAGCTTCCGTACGGGACAGAATAACTACGAGCAGTACTTC.